This TCR beta chain was obtained from a study of blood T cell repertoires in COVID-19. About the research overall: COVID-19 samples from acute and convalescent phases originated in the United States, Italy and Spain. Sources were T cells, B-cell-depleted T cells, or PBMCs; the material itself was cDNA or gDNA.

V gave up 6 bases and J gave up 5 bases, with 13 bases separating them. Germline V gives CDR1 MNHEY, CDR2 SVGEGT. The CDR3 totals 13 residues. Authors' analysis steps: Nucleated cell counts were estimated from reference gene primer amplification. TCRdb's copy holds only in-frame clones and misses some; the assay was immunoSEQ multiplex PCR. For V, J and clone size, that table is used; D and trimming come from the DNA. The sample includes about 97,000 clones, approximately 80% seen only once; the top ten take approximately 4.5%. Sequenced input: peripheral blood. V is TRBV6-2 or TRBV6-3 and J is TRBJ2-5, with D possibly TRBD2 on 5 matching bases. This TCR derives from a human donor in a cohort sampled during active COVID-19. The CDR3 bases are TGTGCCAGCAGCCACCGGGGAGAGGAGACCCAGTACTTC. Translated, it gives CASSHRGEETQYF.